This T cell receptor beta chain is drawn from a study of blood T cell repertoires in COVID-19. The overall study: Acute and convalescent COVID-19 samples came from the United States, Italy and Spain. Sources were T cells, B-cell-depleted T cells, or PBMCs; the material itself was cDNA or gDNA.

V lost 4 bases to trimming and J lost 4 bases; unmatched junction nucleotides: 1. Per germline, CDR1 LNHDA and CDR2 SQIVND (reference sequence). This CDR3 contains 13 residues. Original processing notes: Estimated nucleated cell counts came from reference gene primer amplification. Generated by immunoSEQ multiplex PCR, the TCRdb table keeps only in-frame clones and is missing some. V, J and clone size reflect that table, while D and trimming were determined from the DNA. In the table there are nearly 200,000 clones, approximately 90% of which are singletons. Sequenced: peripheral blood. This TCR was sampled from a middle-aged woman who had recovered from COVID-19. The rearrangement links TRBV19 to TRBJ2-5, with 9 positions matching TRBD2. Here the CDR3 reads CASSTGLAETQYF. As DNA, the CDR3 is TGTGCCAGTAGTACGGGACTAGCAGAGACCCAGTACTTC.